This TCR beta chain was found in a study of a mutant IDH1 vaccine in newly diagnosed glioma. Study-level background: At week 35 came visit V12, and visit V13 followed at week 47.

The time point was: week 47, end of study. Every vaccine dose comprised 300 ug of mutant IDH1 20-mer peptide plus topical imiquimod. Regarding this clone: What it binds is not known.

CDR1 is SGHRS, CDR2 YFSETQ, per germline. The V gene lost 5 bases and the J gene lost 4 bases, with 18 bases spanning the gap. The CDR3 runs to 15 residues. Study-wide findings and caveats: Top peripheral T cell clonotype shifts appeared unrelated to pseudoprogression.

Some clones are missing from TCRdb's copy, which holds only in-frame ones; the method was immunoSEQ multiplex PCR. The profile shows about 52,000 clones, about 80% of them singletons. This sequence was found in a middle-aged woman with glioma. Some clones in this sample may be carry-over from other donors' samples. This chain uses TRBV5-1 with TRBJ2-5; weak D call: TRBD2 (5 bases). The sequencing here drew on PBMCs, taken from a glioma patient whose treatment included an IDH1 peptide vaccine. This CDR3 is CASRDFTIGGETQYF. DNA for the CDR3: TGCGCCAGCAGGGACTTCACAATCGGAGGAGAGACCCAGTACTTC.